These T cell receptor beta chains were read from a single sample in a study of HIV-infected patients and healthy controls. TCRdb reprocessed the 5' RACE reads with MiXCR, giving one entry per CDR3 protein. The table lists almost 25,000 distinct CDR3 sequences, 8.5% to 9% of them singletons. Sequenced input: blood. The receptors come from an adult in good health. Each CDR3 is given with its conserved first and last residue. D genes are given only for firm matches. Clone size is not always given. Where it is, it says once, few, many or a class for expanded clones.

V gene: TRBV20-1; clone size: many; D gene: -; CDR3 length: 12; J gene: TRBJ1-1; CDR3 DNA: TGCAGTGCTAGATCAGGGGCTCCTGAAGCTTTCTTT; CDR3 protein: CSARSGAPEAFF
V gene: TRBV29-1; clone size: many; D gene: -; CDR3 length: 16; J gene: TRBJ1-1; CDR3 DNA: TGCAGCGTTGAAGATACCCAGGGAGTTGTTTCCACTGAAGCTTTCTTT; CDR3 protein: CSVEDTQGVVSTEAFF
V gene: TRBV15; clone size: many; D gene: -; CDR3 length: 15; J gene: TRBJ2-5; CDR3 DNA: TGTGCCACCAGCCGCGGGACAGTTTTACTAGAGACCCAGTACTTC; CDR3 protein: CATSRGTVLLETQYF
V gene: TRBV7-8; clone size: many; D gene: -; CDR3 length: 13; J gene: TRBJ1-1; CDR3 DNA: TGTGCCAGCAGTTTTACAGGGAACACTGAAGCTTTCTTT; CDR3 protein: CASSFTGNTEAFF
V gene: TRBV20-1; clone size: many; D gene: -; CDR3 length: 13; J gene: TRBJ2-1; CDR3 DNA: TGCAGTGCTAGATTAAGCTCCTACAATGAGCAGTTCTTC; CDR3 protein: CSARLSSYNEQFF
V gene: TRBV12-3/TRBV12-4; clone size: few; D gene: TRBD2; CDR3 length: 16; J gene: TRBJ2-7; CDR3 DNA: TGTGCCAGCAGTTTCGCAATGATCCTAGCGGGGGACGAGCAGTACTTC; CDR3 protein: CASSFAMILAGDEQYF
V gene: TRBV5-6; clone size: many; D gene: -; CDR3 length: 12; J gene: TRBJ1-1; CDR3 DNA: TGTGCCAGCAGCTTGGGGACGACTCCGTCTTTCTTT; CDR3 protein: CASSLGTTPSFF
V gene: TRBV6-5; clone size: many; D gene: -; CDR3 length: 13; J gene: TRBJ2-3; CDR3 DNA: TGTGCCAGCCGGCTAAAGAGCGCAGATACGCAGTATTTT; CDR3 protein: CASRLKSADTQYF
V gene: TRBV5-4; clone size: many; D gene: -; CDR3 length: 12; J gene: TRBJ2-5; CDR3 DNA: TGTGCCAGCAGGGGCGGAGGAGAGACCCAGTACTTC; CDR3 protein: CASRGGGETQYF
V gene: TRBV19; clone size: few; D gene: TRBD1; CDR3 length: 13; J gene: TRBJ2-7; CDR3 DNA: TGTGCCAGTAGTCCCCGACAGGGCTACGAGCAGTACTTC; CDR3 protein: CASSPRQGYEQYF
V gene: TRBV14; clone size: many; D gene: -; CDR3 length: 12; J gene: TRBJ2-7; CDR3 DNA: TGTGCCAGCAGCCAGTGGAACTACGAGCAGTACTTC; CDR3 protein: CASSQWNYEQYF
V gene: TRBV6-2/TRBV6-3; clone size: medium-sized; D gene: -; CDR3 length: 14; J gene: TRBJ1-1; CDR3 DNA: TGTGCCAGCAGTTACTCTATGGGGTACACTGAAGCTTTCTTT; CDR3 protein: CASSYSMGYTEAFF
V gene: TRBV6-2/TRBV6-3; clone size: many; D gene: -; CDR3 length: 15; J gene: TRBJ1-5; CDR3 DNA: TGTGCCAGCAGTTACCCGGCCTGGGGCAATCAGCCCCAGCATTTT; CDR3 protein: CASSYPAWGNQPQHF
V gene: TRBV6-2/TRBV6-3; clone size: many; D gene: -; CDR3 length: 15; J gene: TRBJ2-5; CDR3 DNA: TGTGCCAGCAGCCAACACCGGGACTTCCAAGAGACCCAGTACTTC; CDR3 protein: CASSQHRDFQETQYF
V gene: TRBV7-2; clone size: many; D gene: TRBD2; CDR3 length: 16; J gene: TRBJ2-3; CDR3 DNA: TGTGCCAGCACTCCAAGACGGGGGGGTAGCACAGATACGCAGTATTTT; CDR3 protein: CASTPRRGGSTDTQYF
V gene: TRBV5-1; clone size: many; D gene: TRBD1; CDR3 length: 14; J gene: TRBJ2-3; CDR3 DNA: TGCGCCAGCAGCAGGGACAGGGTCACAGATACGCAGTATTTT; CDR3 protein: CASSRDRVTDTQYF
V gene: TRBV7-9; clone size: many; D gene: TRBD1; CDR3 length: 19; J gene: TRBJ1-4; CDR3 DNA: TGTGCCAGCAGCCTAGGGACAGGGGGCGATCGTGCAACTAATGAAAAACTGTTTTTT; CDR3 protein: CASSLGTGGDRATNEKLFF
V gene: TRBV12-3/TRBV12-4; clone size: many; D gene: -; CDR3 length: 17; J gene: TRBJ2-3; CDR3 DNA: TGTGCCAGCAGTTTAGCGGTTAACATCTTAAGCACAGATACGCAGTATTTT; CDR3 protein: CASSLAVNILSTDTQYF
V gene: TRBV18; clone size: many; D gene: -; CDR3 length: 15; J gene: TRBJ1-4; CDR3 DNA: TGTGCCAGCTCACCACGAGGGAGGGAAGAAGAAAAACTGTTTTTT; CDR3 protein: CASSPRGREEEKLFF
V gene: TRBV2; clone size: -; D gene: TRBD1; CDR3 length: 13; J gene: TRBJ1-5; CDR3 DNA: TGTGCCAGCGAAGACAGGGAGGATCAGCCCCAGCATTTT; CDR3 protein: CASEDREDQPQHF
V gene: TRBV6-2/TRBV6-3; clone size: -; D gene: TRBD1; CDR3 length: 14; J gene: TRBJ1-2; CDR3 DNA: TGTGCCAGCAGCCGCTTGACAGGGAACTATGGCTACACCTTC; CDR3 protein: CASSRLTGNYGYTF
V gene: TRBV6-2/TRBV6-3; clone size: many; D gene: -; CDR3 length: 16; J gene: TRBJ1-5; CDR3 DNA: TGTGCCAGCAGTTTCCGACCGAGTTCGAGCAATCAGCCCCAGCATTTT; CDR3 protein: CASSFRPSSSNQPQHF
V gene: TRBV28; clone size: many; D gene: -; CDR3 length: 14; J gene: TRBJ2-7; CDR3 DNA: TGTGCCAGCAGTTTACGGGCGGGTACCTACGAGCAGTACTTC; CDR3 protein: CASSLRAGTYEQYF
V gene: TRBV5-1; clone size: few; D gene: -; CDR3 length: 14; J gene: TRBJ1-1; CDR3 DNA: TGCGCCAGCAGCTTGGGGCTCCTCAACACTGAAGCTTTCTTT; CDR3 protein: CASSLGLLNTEAFF
V gene: TRBV6-6; clone size: many; D gene: TRBD2; CDR3 length: 17; J gene: TRBJ2-3; CDR3 DNA: TGTGCCAGCAGCCTCGCCCCAGCGGGGGGGGGGAGTGATACGCAGTATTTT; CDR3 protein: CASSLAPAGGGSDTQYF
V gene: TRBV19; clone size: many; D gene: -; CDR3 length: 15; J gene: TRBJ2-7; CDR3 DNA: TGTGCCAGTAGTATCGACTCCGGGACGCCGGTGGAGCAGTACTTC; CDR3 protein: CASSIDSGTPVEQYF
V gene: TRBV12-3/TRBV12-4; clone size: many; D gene: TRBD1; CDR3 length: 16; J gene: TRBJ1-4; CDR3 DNA: TGTGCCAGCAGCTCTAAGAGGACAGGGGGTGATGAAAAACTGTTTTTT; CDR3 protein: CASSSKRTGGDEKLFF
V gene: TRBV7-2; clone size: few; D gene: -; CDR3 length: 14; J gene: TRBJ2-7; CDR3 DNA: TGTGCCAGCAGCCGCCTTGGACAGTCCTACGAGCAGTACTTC; CDR3 protein: CASSRLGQSYEQYF
V gene: TRBV12-3/TRBV12-4; clone size: -; D gene: TRBD1; CDR3 length: 17; J gene: TRBJ2-6; CDR3 DNA: TGTGCCAGCAGTTCCGGGACAGGGAACCCTGGGGCCAACGTCCTGACTTTC; CDR3 protein: CASSSGTGNPGANVLTF
V gene: TRBV4-3; clone size: medium-sized; D gene: TRBD2; CDR3 length: 15; J gene: TRBJ2-3; CDR3 DNA: TGCGCCAGCAGCCACGGGACTAGCGGGGCAGATACGCAGTATTTT; CDR3 protein: CASSHGTSGADTQYF
V gene: TRBV6-5; clone size: many; D gene: TRBD1; CDR3 length: 16; J gene: TRBJ2-1; CDR3 DNA: TGTGCCAGCAGTTACTCCAACAGGGGGCCCTACAATGAGCAGTTCTTC; CDR3 protein: CASSYSNRGPYNEQFF
V gene: TRBV6-2/TRBV6-3; clone size: many; D gene: -; CDR3 length: 13; J gene: TRBJ2-3; CDR3 DNA: TGTGCCAGCATGGACAGATCCACAGATACGCAGTATTTT; CDR3 protein: CASMDRSTDTQYF
V gene: TRBV27; clone size: many; D gene: -; CDR3 length: 11; J gene: TRBJ2-5; CDR3 DNA: TGTGCCAGCAGTTTATCCCAGACCCAGTACTTC; CDR3 protein: CASSLSQTQYF
V gene: TRBV5-4; clone size: many; D gene: -; CDR3 length: 13; J gene: TRBJ2-3; CDR3 DNA: TGTGCCAGCAGCTTGAGGGACACAGATACGCAGTATTTT; CDR3 protein: CASSLRDTDTQYF
V gene: TRBV5-1; clone size: many; D gene: -; CDR3 length: 18; J gene: TRBJ2-3; CDR3 DNA: TGCGCCAGCAGCTTGGAGCCCCAAGGTCCCGGGAGCACAGATACGCAGTATTTT; CDR3 protein: CASSLEPQGPGSTDTQYF
V gene: TRBV7-3; clone size: -; D gene: -; CDR3 length: 14; J gene: TRBJ2-5; CDR3 DNA: TGTGCCAGCAGCTTAATGGGCAGGGACGAGACCCAGTACTTC; CDR3 protein: CASSLMGRDETQYF
V gene: TRBV28; clone size: many; D gene: -; CDR3 length: 11; J gene: TRBJ2-6; CDR3 DNA: TGTGCCAGCAGTACATACAACGTCCTGACTTTC; CDR3 protein: CASSTYNVLTF
V gene: TRBV29-1; clone size: many; D gene: -; CDR3 length: 13; J gene: TRBJ1-1; CDR3 DNA: TGCAGCTCCAGGAACGGGGGAGGGACTGAAGCTTTCTTT; CDR3 protein: CSSRNGGGTEAFF
V gene: TRBV19; clone size: few; D gene: TRBD2; CDR3 length: 15; J gene: TRBJ2-7; CDR3 DNA: TGTGCCAGTAGTATAGCACTAGCGGTAACCTACGAGCAGTACTTC; CDR3 protein: CASSIALAVTYEQYF
V gene: TRBV2; clone size: many; D gene: TRBD1; CDR3 length: 15; J gene: TRBJ1-6; CDR3 DNA: TGTGCCAGACGTGCTGGGACAGGGGATAATTCACCCCTCCACTTT; CDR3 protein: CARRAGTGDNSPLHF
V gene: TRBV11-1; clone size: medium-sized; D gene: -; CDR3 length: 11; J gene: TRBJ2-5; CDR3 DNA: TGTGCCAGCAAGATGATGGAGACCCAGTACTTC; CDR3 protein: CASKMMETQYF
V gene: TRBV27; clone size: few; D gene: -; CDR3 length: 14; J gene: TRBJ1-5; CDR3 DNA: TGTGCCAGCAGTACCCGGGGCCCCAATCAGCCCCAGCATTTT; CDR3 protein: CASSTRGPNQPQHF
V gene: TRBV19; clone size: many; D gene: -; CDR3 length: 12; J gene: TRBJ2-1; CDR3 DNA: TGTGCCAGTAGTATAGGAGGGAATGAGCAGTTCTTC; CDR3 protein: CASSIGGNEQFF
V gene: TRBV20-1; clone size: many; D gene: -; CDR3 length: 17; J gene: TRBJ1-2; CDR3 DNA: TGCAGTGCTTTGAATAGGGACGGATTATCCGCTAACTATGGCTACACCTTC; CDR3 protein: CSALNRDGLSANYGYTF
V gene: TRBV5-6; clone size: many; D gene: -; CDR3 length: 14; J gene: TRBJ1-1; CDR3 DNA: TGTGCCAGCAGCTTTGGACCGTTAAACACTGAAGCTTTCTTT; CDR3 protein: CASSFGPLNTEAFF